A single sample is the source of the 16 T cell receptor beta chains below, sequenced in a study of early T cells in non-severe SARS-CoV-2 infection. Each CDR3 protein is one row after TCRdb ran MiXCR on the 5' RACE reads. Altogether tens of thousands of distinct CDR3 sequences are present, about 14% being singletons, with the ten largest covering 9% to 15%. The sample taken for sequencing was whole blood. The receptors here all came from an adult who was a healthcare worker with PCR-confirmed SARS-CoV-2 infection or an uninfected control (not recorded which).

This chain joins TRBV19 and TRBJ2-3, with 10 bases identical to TRBD2. The CDR3 sequence is 15 residues long. Germline loops: CDR1 LNHDA, CDR2 SQIVND (reference sequence). J lost 4 bases, V lost 3 bases, and 4 bases had no gene match. The CDR3 bases are TGTGCCAGTAGTATCCTAGCGGGAGCTTCAGATACGCAGTATTTT. Its translation is CASSILAGASDTQYF.

The chain joins TRBV11-2 to TRBJ2-5, with TRBD1 matching 8 bases. CDR1 SGHAT and CDR2 FQNNGV come from the germline V gene. J gave up 4 bases and V 4 bases, and 2 bases lay outside the gene matches. This CDR3 region has 13 residues. CDR3 region: CASSSDRGETQYF. The CDR3 DNA follows: TGTGCCAGCAGCTCCGACAGGGGAGAGACCCAGTACTTC. The complete variable domain, with remaining parts taken from reference TRBV11-2 and TRBJ2-5, reads EAGVAQSPRYKIIEKRQSVAFWCNPISGHATLYWYQQILGQGPKLLIQFQNNGVVDDSQLPKDRFSAERLKGVDSTLKIQPAKLEDSAVYLCASSSDRGETQYFGPGTRLLVL.

J is TRBJ1-1 and V is TRBV18; a possible D gene is TRBD1 (6 bases). CDR1 is KGHSH, CDR2 LQKENI, per germline. Trimming pared 3 bases from V and 4 bases from J, leaving 15 bases between. CDR3 size: 15 residues. As DNA, the CDR3 is TGTGCCAGCTCACCTGCGGGGGCTCGGAGCACTGAAGCTTTCTTT. This translates into CASSPAGARSTEAFF.

The V gene is TRBV29-1, the J gene TRBJ2-2; D not certain. Looked up from germline, CDR1 is SQVTM and CDR2 is ANQGSEA. CDR3 size: 14 residues. V was shortened by 3 bases and J by 0 bases, with 8 bases between the two germline ends. The CDR3 is CSVEGRTNTGELFF. The CDR3 DNA follows: TGCAGCGTTGAGGGCCGAACGAACACCGGGGAGCTGTTTTTT.

This clonotype has a handful of counts. This chain links TRBV12-5 with TRBJ1-1; unclear D gene. V dropped 7 bases and J dropped 0 bases, with 3 bases sitting between them. CDR1 is LGHNT and CDR2 is FRNRAP in the germline V gene. CDR3 length: 11 residues. The CDR3 protein is CASALNTEAFF. The CDR3 nucleotides are TGTGCTAGTGCCCTGAACACTGAAGCTTTCTTT.

The rearrangement links TRBV10-2 to TRBJ2-5, with 10 positions matching TRBD1. Per the germline V gene, CDR1 is WSHSY and CDR2 is SAAADI. The CDR3 is 17 residues long. V dropped 4 bases and J dropped 3; count of bases not matched to a gene: 11. The CDR3 region is CASSGRGTGVAKETQYF. CDR3 nucleotide sequence: TGCGCCAGCAGTGGAAGGGGGACAGGGGTGGCGAAAGAGACCCAGTACTTC.

This clonotype was picked up a small number of times. The rearrangement links TRBV12-3 or TRBV12-4 to TRBJ1-1; perhaps TRBD1 as D (5 bases). CDR3 size: 14 residues. With 6 bases removed from V and 4 bases from J, the gap between germline ends came to 15 bases. CDR3 nucleotide sequence: TGTGCCAGCAGCTCCCTTGCCAGGGCCACTGAAGCTTTCTTT. As protein: CASSSLARATEAFF.

The chain employs TRBV14 and TRBJ2-5; possible D gene TRBD2, 5 bases. Looked up from germline, CDR1 is SGHDN and CDR2 is FVKESK. Trimming shortened V by 8 bases and J by 2 bases, and 12 bases separated the two germline ends. This CDR3 has 13 amino acids. CDR3 region: CASRNGGQETQYF. Here the CDR3 DNA reads TGTGCCAGCCGGAACGGAGGACAAGAGACCCAGTACTTC.

This clonotype was detected a few times. The chain links TRBV5-1 to TRBJ1-1, with D possibly matching TRBD1 (6 bases). Trimming removed 0 bases at V and 1 base at J, with 10 bases between. The CDR3 covers 15 residues. The germline CDR1 and CDR2 sequences are SGHRS and YFSETQ. CDR3: CASSLDGQRNTEAFF. The CDR3 DNA sequence: TGCGCCAGCAGCTTGGATGGACAGCGGAACACTGAAGCTTTCTTT.

This chain uses TRBV27 with TRBJ2-7; no clear D gene. V lost 0 bases and J 6 bases, leaving 6 bases between the germline ends. The CDR3 runs to 12 residues. Per germline, CDR1 MNHEY and CDR2 SMNVEV (reference sequence). The CDR3 region has the DNA TGTGCCAGCAGTTTATCCGGGCTCGAGCAGTACTTC. Protein: CASSLSGLEQYF.

This clonotype came up many times. The chain joins TRBV4-1 to TRBJ2-1, with a tentative D call TRBD2 (6 bases). Deletions cut 1 base from V and 12 bases from J, with 16 bases between. Germline CDR1 is MGHRA and CDR2 is YSYEKL. The CDR3 consists of 14 residues. CDR3 protein: CASSQVDYLQGQFF. Written as DNA, the CDR3 is TGCGCCAGCAGCCAAGTGGACTATCTACAAGGGCAGTTCTTC.

The gene calls are TRBV20-1 and TRBJ1-4, with D possibly TRBD1 on 5 matching bases. The V end was cut by 1 base, the J end by 3 bases, with 18 bases between. The CDR3 runs 17 residues. The V gene's germline CDR1 is DFQATT and CDR2 SNEGSKA (reference sequence). The CDR3 reads CSARGTGAGGANEKLFF. DNA of the CDR3: TGCAGTGCTAGAGGGACGGGAGCCGGGGGAGCTAATGAAAAACTGTTTTTT.

The chain links TRBV14 to TRBJ2-7; the D is unclear. Trimming pared 6 bases from V and 6 bases from J, leaving 18 bases between. Per germline, CDR1 SGHDN and CDR2 FVKESK. The CDR3 length is 14 residues. CDR3 loop: CASSHDIGMGEQYF. CDR3 in DNA: TGTGCCAGCAGTCACGACATAGGGATGGGCGAGCAGTACTTC.

The chain carries TRBV28 and TRBJ1-1, with TRBD1 as a possible D gene (6 bases). Germline CDR1 and CDR2: MDHEN and SYDVKM. The CDR3 sequence is 13 residues long. The V and J ends lost 9 bases and 3 bases respectively, with 14 bases between them. The chain's CDR3 is CASLGGGDTEAFF. The CDR3 DNA sequence: TGTGCCAGTTTGGGGGGCGGGGACACTGAAGCTTTCTTT.

The chain couples TRBV10-3 to TRBJ1-2; 8 bases are a match to TRBD1. The CDR3 sequence is 14 residues long. Germline V gene data show CDR1 as ENHRY and CDR2 as SYGVKD. Unmatched junction bases numbered 6, after V lost 5 bases and J lost 4 bases. CDR3 nucleotide sequence: TGTGCCATCAGTAAAAACGGACAGGGCTATGGCTACACCTTC. It encodes CAISKNGQGYGYTF.

Many counts were recorded for this clonotype. This chain links TRBV9 with TRBJ2-1; D may be TRBD2 (5 bases). V was pared by 0 bases and J by 1 base, with 8 bases between. This CDR3 contains 15 residues. The germline CDR1 and CDR2 sequences are SGDLS and YYNGEE. The CDR3 spells CASSVVGSSYNEQFF. The CDR3 DNA reads as TGTGCCAGCAGCGTAGTAGGGAGTTCCTACAATGAGCAGTTCTTC.